Below are 16 T cell receptor beta chains sequenced from a single sample in a study of CD8+ T cells in alopecia areata listed by TCRdb under 2018. Libraries were made using the immunoSEQ multiplex PCR assay. RNA was extracted from all samples and reverse transcribed into cDNA as template for TCR sequencing. TCRdb took over this immuneACCESS table, retaining in-frame rearrangements with V and J assigned. Such tables are incomplete; in checked studies, under half of the missing clones stem from an unresolved V gene, and the remainder is unexplained. The sample table contains 100,000 to 150,000 clones; only one count was recorded for 61% of them. The ten most abundant clones make up around 5.7% of the sample. According to the study, the label for this sample's time point signals: 4 weeks on oral tofacitinib. Explained via the paper, the treatment or condition label denotes: oral pan-JAK inhibitor, 5-10 mg twice daily.

The sequencing here drew on CD4+ T cells sorted from blood, taken at week 4, from a patient treated with tofacitinib. These receptors all stem from a human donor with alopecia areata.

This clone has only one observation. The genes are TRBV29-1 and TRBJ1-2; 10 positions match TRBD1. V was pared by 6 bases and J by 8 bases, with 6 bases of the junction left unmatched. The germline V gene encodes CDR1 SQVTM and CDR2 ANQGSEA. The CDR3 runs 12 residues. The CDR3 loop reads CSVWGQGKGYTF. CDR3 in DNA: TGCAGCGTGTGGGGACAGGGGAAAGGCTACACCTTC.

V gene TRBV6-6 combines with J gene TRBJ1-6, with D perhaps matching TRBD1 (6 bases). This CDR3 has 14 residues. Trimming took off 5 bases at V and 8 bases at J, with 13 bases between the two ends. CDR1 and CDR2 (germline): MNHNY, SVGAGI (reference sequence). DNA of the CDR3: TGTGCCAGCAGTAACCTCGAGGGGGATTCACCCCTCCACTTT. Translation gives CASSNLEGDSPLHF.

The genes are TRBV18 and TRBJ2-2; D unresolved. The germline V and J ends were trimmed by 1 base and 2 bases, with 5 bases remaining between them. Germline values: CDR1 KGHSH, CDR2 LQKENI. The length of the CDR3 is 14 residues. The CDR3 coding sequence is TGTGCCAGCTCACCACTCGATAACACCGGGGAGCTGTTTTTT. Translated, it gives CASSPLDNTGELFF.

J is TRBJ1-2 and V is TRBV4-3; no reliable D call. In germline, CDR1 is LGHNA, CDR2 YSLEER. V was trimmed by 4 bases and J by 5 bases, leaving 20 bases between them. The CDR3 is 16 amino acids. In nucleotides, the CDR3 is TGCGCCAGCAGCCTCAATAAAGTTGGCATTCCGTATGGCTACACCTTC. This gives the protein CASSLNKVGIPYGYTF.

This clone was recorded a few times. V gene TRBV28 combines with J gene TRBJ1-2, with D unclear. The CDR3 contains 11 residues. Germline assignment: CDR1 MDHEN and CDR2 SYDVKM. Trimming pared 2 bases from V and 7 bases from J, leaving 5 bases between. CDR3 in amino acids: CASSLRVGYTF. In DNA, the CDR3 is TGTGCCAGCAGTTTAAGGGTTGGCTACACCTTC.

The rearrangement uses TRBV5-6 and TRBJ1-6, with D unclear. CDR1 is SGHDT and CDR2 is YYEEEE in the germline V gene. Trimming took 4 bases from V and 4 from J, leaving 3 bases between them. CDR3 length: 12 amino acids. The CDR3 DNA sequence: TGTGCCAGCAGCCTTTATAATTCACCCCTCCACTTT. Amino acids: CASSLYNSPLHF.

V usage is TRBV25-1 and J usage is TRBJ2-6; D is unclear. CDR3 size: 15 residues. Trimming cost V 2 bases and J 0 bases, with 5 bases left between them. From germline, CDR1 is MGHDK and CDR2 SYGVNS. The CDR3 spells CASSESRSGANVLTF. The DNA for the CDR3 is TGTGCCAGCAGTGAAAGTCGCTCTGGGGCCAACGTCCTGACTTTC.

The DNA of the CDR3 is TGTGCCAGCAGCTTCGCGGGACAGGGGCACGGGGAGCTGTTTTTT. Translated: CASSFAGQGHGELFF. The rearrangement links TRBV7-9 to TRBJ2-2; 10 bases are a match to TRBD1. Unmatched junction bases numbered 5, after V lost 3 bases and J lost 7 bases. Germline loops: CDR1 SEHNR, CDR2 FQNEAQ (reference sequence). This CDR3 is built from 15 residues.

The chain carries TRBV29-1 and TRBJ2-5; D might be TRBD2 (6 bases). V lost 6 bases and J 2 bases, leaving 13 bases between the germline ends. The CDR3 runs 13 residues. Per germline, CDR1 SQVTM and CDR2 ANQGSEA. CDR3 in DNA: TGCAGCGTCCCTCGGGCGGGGCAAGAGACCCAGTACTTC. Amino acid sequence: CSVPRAGQETQYF.

In its sample, this clone was seen once. The genes are TRBV30 and TRBJ2-2; 10 nucleotides align to TRBD2. The junction had 8 bases not matched to a gene; V was cut back by 5 bases and J by 8 bases. Looked up from germline, CDR1 is GTSNPN and CDR2 is SVGIG (reference sequence). CDR3 length equals 14 residues. The DNA of the CDR3 is TGTGCCTGGCGTAGCGGGAGGTGGTTAGGGGAGCTGTTTTTT. It codes for CAWRSGRWLGELFF.

The chain has TRBV5-6 and TRBJ2-7; D gene unclear. Trimming cost V 2 bases and J 7 bases, with 7 bases left between them. CDR3 size: 11 residues. In germline, CDR1 is SGHDT, CDR2 YYEEEE. CDR3 sequence (DNA): TGTGCCAGCAGCTTCAGGCGGGAGCAGTACTTC. Protein: CASSFRREQYF.

The V gene is TRBV29-1, the J gene TRBJ2-7; 10 bases match TRBD1. V was pared by 5 bases and J by 3 bases, with 4 bases of the junction left unmatched. Germline CDR1 reads SQVTM; CDR2 reads ANQGSEA. The CDR3 consists of 13 residues. The CDR3 spells CSVRTGGFYEQYF. The CDR3, as DNA: TGCAGCGTTCGGACAGGGGGGTTCTACGAGCAGTACTTC.

This clone showed up just a few times. This chain links TRBV2 with TRBJ1-2, with D uncertain. The CDR3 contains 13 residues. V lost 4 bases to trimming and J lost 0 bases, with 6 bases between them. Germline assignment: CDR1 SNHLY and CDR2 FYNNEI. The chain's CDR3 is CASSGGANYGYTF. CDR3 in DNA: TGTGCCAGCAGTGGTGGAGCTAACTATGGCTACACCTTC.

The chain couples TRBV11-2 to TRBJ2-4; D uncertain. V lost 4 bases, J lost 0 bases, and 4 bases lay in between. The CDR3 is 13 amino acids. Germline CDR1 is SGHAT and CDR2 is FQNNGV. In DNA form, the CDR3 reads TGTGCCAGCAGCTCTCTAGCCAAAAACATTCAGTACTTC. Translating it yields CASSSLAKNIQYF.

J is TRBJ2-5 and V is TRBV5-1; D is perhaps TRBD1 (6 bases). The CDR3 extends over 15 amino acids. V lost 0 bases to trimming and J lost 4 bases, with 13 bases between them. The germline V gene encodes CDR1 SGHRS and CDR2 YFSETQ. The CDR3: CASSLVGQRGETQYF. The CDR3 DNA reads TGCGCCAGCAGCTTGGTAGGACAGAGGGGAGAGACCCAGTACTTC.

This clone was counted between two and nine times. The V gene is TRBV30, the J gene TRBJ2-7, with a possible D match to TRBD2 (5 bases). Germline-derived CDR1 and CDR2 are GTSNPN and SVGIG (reference sequence). With 0 bases removed from V and 1 base from J, the gap between germline ends came to 13 bases. This CDR3 spans 15 amino acids. CDR3 DNA: TGTGCCTGGAGTGTATTTAGCGACGAGTCCTACGAGCAGTACTTC. Translated, it gives CAWSVFSDESYEQYF.